The rows below give T cell receptor beta chains drawn from one sample of a study of blood T cell repertoires in COVID-19. TCRdb keeps only in-frame clones here, not all; method: immunoSEQ multiplex PCR. The sample shows some 300,000 clones, around four fifths of them seen only once. Sequences were obtained from peripheral blood. The receptors were gathered from a woman aged 45-59 years with active or convalescent COVID-19. CDR3s include the opening cysteine and the closing phenylalanine or tryptophan. A D gene is named only where the DNA matches it firmly. The listing skips clone size in some rows; elsewhere it reads once, few, many or a size class.

J gene: TRBJ2-6
D gene: .
clone size: once
V gene: TRBV15
CDR3 DNA: TGTGCCACCAGCAACCTGATACAGGTGAACATCTTCTCTGGGGCCAACGTCCTGACTTTC
CDR3 protein: CATSNLIQVNIFSGANVLTF

J gene: TRBJ2-3
D gene: TRBD2
clone size: .
V gene: TRBV5-1
CDR3 DNA: TGCGCCAGCAGCACCCTAGCGGGAGGGCCAGATACGCAGTATTTT
CDR3 protein: CASSTLAGGPDTQYF

J gene: TRBJ1-2
D gene: .
clone size: many
V gene: TRBV29-1
CDR3 DNA: TGCAGCGTTGTCCGTTCGGGGGGCTACACCTTC
CDR3 protein: CSVVRSGGYTF

J gene: TRBJ2-3
D gene: TRBD2
clone size: .
V gene: TRBV6-4
CDR3 DNA: TGTGCCAGCCACGGACTAGCGGGAGTCCCAGATACGCAGTATTTT
CDR3 protein: CASHGLAGVPDTQYF

J gene: TRBJ1-6
D gene: .
clone size: few
V gene: TRBV28
CDR3 DNA: TGTGCCAGCAGTTTTTTGGGACATCTCAACTTT
CDR3 protein: CASSFLGHLNF

J gene: TRBJ2-2
D gene: TRBD2
clone size: few
V gene: TRBV7-9
CDR3 DNA: TGTGCCAGCAGCCAGAGGACCGGGACTAGTAACACCGGGGAGCTGTTTTTT
CDR3 protein: CASSQRTGTSNTGELFF

J gene: TRBJ2-2
D gene: .
clone size: .
V gene: TRBV6-5
CDR3 DNA: TGTGCCAGCATTACAGGGACGGGCGGGGAGCTGTTTTTT
CDR3 protein: CASITGTGGELFF

J gene: TRBJ2-7
D gene: .
clone size: .
V gene: TRBV7-2
CDR3 DNA: TGTGCCAGCAGCTTAGGAGCGGGTTATTCCTACGAGCAGTACTTC
CDR3 protein: CASSLGAGYSYEQYF

J gene: TRBJ2-2
D gene: .
clone size: .
V gene: TRBV23-1
CDR3 DNA: TGCGCCAGCAGTCGACCGCTAGCGACCCTGATCCTATTGAACACCGGGGAGCTGTTTTTT
CDR3 protein: CASSRPLATLILLNTGELFF

J gene: TRBJ2-7
D gene: .
clone size: once
V gene: TRBV3-1/TRBV3-2
CDR3 DNA: TGTGCCAGCAGCCCGGAGTCACAGATCCCGAGGGACGAGCAGTACTTC
CDR3 protein: CASSPESQIPRDEQYF

J gene: TRBJ1-1
D gene: TRBD1
clone size: .
V gene: TRBV14
CDR3 DNA: TGTGCCAGCAGTTCCTCCTTGATACAGGGGGCTAGTGAAGCTTTCTTT
CDR3 protein: CASSSSLIQGASEAFF

J gene: TRBJ1-3
D gene: .
clone size: few
V gene: TRBV29-1
CDR3 DNA: TGCAGCGTCGGTTATGAGATCGGAAACACCATATATTTT
CDR3 protein: CSVGYEIGNTIYF

J gene: TRBJ1-5
D gene: .
clone size: .
V gene: TRBV11-3
CDR3 DNA: TGTGCCAGCTGCCTTAGACCGGACGGAGGCAGGGGACCCCAGCATTTT
CDR3 protein: CASCLRPDGGRGPQHF

J gene: TRBJ1-1
D gene: .
clone size: .
V gene: TRBV6-5
CDR3 DNA: TGTGCCAGCAGTCTGGAGGTGACTGAAGCTTTCTTT
CDR3 protein: CASSLEVTEAFF

J gene: TRBJ1-4
D gene: .
clone size: few
V gene: TRBV6-5
CDR3 DNA: TGTGCCAGCAGTTACTCGTACCGGGGGGACGAAAAACTGTTTTTT
CDR3 protein: CASSYSYRGDEKLFF

J gene: TRBJ2-1
D gene: .
clone size: once
V gene: TRBV9
CDR3 DNA: TGTGCCAGCAGCGGGGTAGCGCGGTCCGAGCAGTTCTTC
CDR3 protein: CASSGVARSEQFF

J gene: TRBJ2-7
D gene: TRBD2
clone size: .
V gene: TRBV5-5
CDR3 DNA: TGTGCCAGCAGCCGGGAGGGCCAGGGGACCCGCGAGCAGTACTTC
CDR3 protein: CASSREGQGTREQYF

J gene: TRBJ2-3
D gene: TRBD2
clone size: .
V gene: TRBV2
CDR3 DNA: TGTGCCAGCAGTGAAAGCTTGGGACTAGGAACAGATACGCAGTATTTT
CDR3 protein: CASSESLGLGTDTQYF

J gene: TRBJ2-1
D gene: TRBD1
clone size: .
V gene: TRBV9
CDR3 DNA: TGTGCCAGCAGCCCAACGACAGGGGGCGGCTCCTACAATGAGCAGTTCTTC
CDR3 protein: CASSPTTGGGSYNEQFF

J gene: TRBJ1-5
D gene: .
clone size: .
V gene: TRBV27
CDR3 DNA: TGTGCCAGCAGCCCTGGGAGGGTCCAGCCCCAGCATTTT
CDR3 protein: CASSPGRVQPQHF

J gene: TRBJ1-2
D gene: .
clone size: .
V gene: TRBV5-6
CDR3 DNA: TGTGCCAGCAGCTTGGGACTGCTTCAGAACTATGGCTACACCTTC
CDR3 protein: CASSLGLLQNYGYTF

J gene: TRBJ2-7
D gene: TRBD2
clone size: .
V gene: TRBV2
CDR3 DNA: TGTGCCAGTACACTAGCGGGAGGTCTATACGAGCAGTACTTC
CDR3 protein: CASTLAGGLYEQYF

J gene: TRBJ1-2
D gene: .
clone size: few
V gene: TRBV6-5
CDR3 DNA: TGTGCCAGCAGTTACGCGGCAGGGTATGGCTACACCTTC
CDR3 protein: CASSYAAGYGYTF

J gene: TRBJ1-1
D gene: TRBD1
clone size: .
V gene: TRBV10-3
CDR3 DNA: TGTGCCATCAGTGAGAACCCCTGGACAGGTATGAACACTGAAGCTTTCTTT
CDR3 protein: CAISENPWTGMNTEAFF

J gene: TRBJ2-3
D gene: .
clone size: .
V gene: TRBV5-4
CDR3 DNA: TGTGCCAGCAGCCAGAAAAGTCAGAACACAGATACGCAGTATTTT
CDR3 protein: CASSQKSQNTDTQYF

J gene: TRBJ2-1
D gene: TRBD2
clone size: .
V gene: TRBV11-3
CDR3 DNA: TGTGCCAGCAGCTCCGGACTAGCGGGTGCCTTTAATCAGTTCTTC
CDR3 protein: CASSSGLAGAFNQFF

J gene: TRBJ1-5
D gene: TRBD1
clone size: .
V gene: TRBV6-5
CDR3 DNA: TGTGCCAGCAGTCCCGACAGGGTGGGGAATCAGCCCCAGCATTTT
CDR3 protein: CASSPDRVGNQPQHF

J gene: TRBJ1-2
D gene: TRBD1
clone size: .
V gene: TRBV15
CDR3 DNA: TGTGCCACCAGCAGAGACCGGACAGGGTATGGCTACACCTTC
CDR3 protein: CATSRDRTGYGYTF

J gene: TRBJ2-7
D gene: .
clone size: .
V gene: TRBV19
CDR3 DNA: TGTGCCAGTAGTGCGGGACAGACCTACGAGCAGTACTTC
CDR3 protein: CASSAGQTYEQYF

J gene: TRBJ2-7
D gene: .
clone size: .
V gene: TRBV7-8
CDR3 DNA: TGTGCCAGCAGCTTATTTGCGGGGACTCCCTACGAGCAGTACTTC
CDR3 protein: CASSLFAGTPYEQYF

J gene: TRBJ2-3
D gene: TRBD2
clone size: .
V gene: TRBV28
CDR3 DNA: TGTGCCAGCAGTTCCCACAGCGGGAGGGGGACAGATACGCAGTATTTT
CDR3 protein: CASSSHSGRGTDTQYF

J gene: TRBJ1-1
D gene: TRBD1
clone size: .
V gene: TRBV5-1
CDR3 DNA: TGCGCCAGCAGCTTGGCCAGGGGGCGAGTTGGCACTGAAGCTTTCTTT
CDR3 protein: CASSLARGRVGTEAFF

J gene: TRBJ1-1
D gene: .
clone size: .
V gene: TRBV6-5
CDR3 DNA: TGTGCCAGCAGTTACCCGGGCCAGGGTAACCGTGAAGCTTTCTTT
CDR3 protein: CASSYPGQGNREAFF

J gene: TRBJ2-3
D gene: TRBD2
clone size: .
V gene: TRBV3-1/TRBV3-2
CDR3 DNA: TGTGCCAGCAGCCAAGATCGGCTTGGCGGGAGGGATACGCAGTATTTT
CDR3 protein: CASSQDRLGGRDTQYF

J gene: TRBJ2-1
D gene: TRBD2
clone size: .
V gene: TRBV19
CDR3 DNA: TGTGCCAGTAGTTGGACTAGCGGGAGCCCGTCCTACAATGAGCAGTTCTTC
CDR3 protein: CASSWTSGSPSYNEQFF

J gene: TRBJ1-2
D gene: TRBD1
clone size: .
V gene: TRBV14
CDR3 DNA: TGTGCCAGCAGCCAAGGACAGGGAGGATACACCTTC
CDR3 protein: CASSQGQGGYTF

J gene: TRBJ2-1
D gene: .
clone size: once
V gene: TRBV7-2
CDR3 DNA: TGTGCCAGCAGCTTAGTAACGGGAGCCTACAATGAGCAGTTCTTC
CDR3 protein: CASSLVTGAYNEQFF

J gene: TRBJ1-2
D gene: .
clone size: few
V gene: TRBV30
CDR3 DNA: TGTGCCTGGAGGTTTAGATATGGCTACACCTTC
CDR3 protein: CAWRFRYGYTF

J gene: TRBJ2-7
D gene: TRBD1
clone size: .
V gene: TRBV28
CDR3 DNA: TGTGCCAGCAGTTCGGACAGGGGGCGGATATTCTCCTACGAGCAGTACTTC
CDR3 protein: CASSSDRGRIFSYEQYF

J gene: TRBJ1-1
D gene: .
clone size: .
V gene: TRBV2
CDR3 DNA: TGTGCCAGCACGTCCCGGTCAAACACTGAAGCTTTCTTT
CDR3 protein: CASTSRSNTEAFF

J gene: TRBJ2-2
D gene: TRBD1
clone size: .
V gene: TRBV5-1
CDR3 DNA: TGCGCCAGCGACCGAGGGACAGGGGTGATCGGGGAGCTGTTTTTT
CDR3 protein: CASDRGTGVIGELFF

J gene: TRBJ2-1
D gene: .
clone size: .
V gene: TRBV20-1
CDR3 DNA: TGCAGTGCTAGTGGAGGGAGTTCCTACAATGAGCAGTTCTTC
CDR3 protein: CSASGGSSYNEQFF

J gene: TRBJ2-3
D gene: .
clone size: .
V gene: TRBV5-1
CDR3 DNA: TGCGCCAGCAGCGACACTAGTAAGCGGTCCACAGATACGCAGTATTTT
CDR3 protein: CASSDTSKRSTDTQYF